This T cell receptor (beta chain) stems from a study of spatial heterogeneity in lung cancer. Study context: The count of detected beta-chain sequences consistently exceeded that of alpha-chain sequences.

TCRdb fed the 5' RACE reads into MiXCR, producing one record per CDR3 protein. Here the sample spans several thousand distinct CDR3 sequences, 7.5% to 9% being singletons. This CDR3 comprises 17 residues. CDR1 and CDR2 from the germline V gene are SNHLY and FYNNEI. V dropped 8 bases and J dropped 0; count of bases not matched to a gene: 12. This clonotype is medium-sized in the sample. Documented time point: sample taken at primary tumor resection. This TCR derives from a female donor with early-stage non-small cell lung cancer. Here the sequenced sample was normal lung tissue next to the tumor, taken at surgery. V is TRBV2 and J is TRBJ1-1; TRBD1 agrees at 10 bases. CDR3 nucleotides: TGTGCCAGCGGGAGCCCGGACAGGGGGGCGATGAACACTGAAGCTTTCTTT. Its translation: CASGSPDRGAMNTEAFF.